Below are 19 T cell receptor beta chains sequenced from a single sample in a study of blood T cell repertoires in COVID-19. Generated by immunoSEQ multiplex PCR, the TCRdb table keeps only in-frame clones and is missing some. The data show 150,000 to 200,000 clones, about 86% seen once. Specimen: peripheral blood. These receptors were obtained from a man in his 60s with acute or convalescent COVID-19.

The chain recombines TRBV2 with TRBJ1-5, with 8 bases identical to TRBD1. Trimming took 8 bases from V and 0 from J; bases not matched to a gene: 3. The length of the CDR3 is 14 residues. Germline CDR1 reads SNHLY; CDR2 reads FYNNEI. The CDR3 coding sequence is TGTGCCAGCGGGACAGGCCTTAGCAATCAGCCCCAGCATTTT. Translated: CASGTGLSNQPQHF.

The chain links TRBV18 to TRBJ2-7; possibly TRBD2 for D (5 bases). The germline CDR1 and CDR2 sequences are KGHSH and LQKENI. This CDR3 is built from 13 residues. V dropped 2 bases and J dropped 2 bases, with 7 bases sitting between them. The CDR3 here is CASSPAAAYEQYF. The CDR3 nucleotides read TGTGCCAGCTCACCAGCAGCGGCCTACGAGCAGTACTTC.

The rearrangement links TRBV5-1 to TRBJ1-2; D perhaps matches TRBD1 (6 bases). V was clipped by 4 bases and J by 5 bases, with 12 bases between them. The germline CDR1 and CDR2 sequences are SGHRS and YFSETQ. The CDR3 has 13 amino acids. The CDR3 region is CASSPDSLYGYTF. Here the CDR3 DNA reads TGCGCCAGCAGCCCGGACAGTCTTTATGGCTACACCTTC.

The chain combines TRBV30 with TRBJ1-3; D might be TRBD1 (5 bases). Germline V gene lookup returns CDR1 GTSNPN and CDR2 SVGIG (reference sequence). V was clipped by 0 bases and J by 4 bases, with 13 bases between them. The CDR3 totals 15 residues. The CDR3 region is CAWSVRGNLGNTIYF. CDR3 DNA: TGTGCCTGGAGTGTACGGGGGAACCTGGGAAACACCATATATTTT.

In DNA form, the CDR3 reads TGTGCCAGCAGTAGAACAGGGAGCAATCAGCCCCAGCATTTT. This encodes CASSRTGSNQPQHF. This chain uses TRBV28 with TRBJ1-5, with D maybe TRBD1 (6 bases). The germline gives CDR1 MDHEN, CDR2 SYDVKM. Trimming removed 5 bases from V and 1 base from J, with 9 bases in between. The CDR3 loop spans 14 amino acids.

The chain is built from TRBV12-5 and TRBJ2-5, with 12 nucleotides matching TRBD2. The CDR3 is 16 residues long. Germline V gene lookup returns CDR1 LGHNT and CDR2 FRNRAP. Germline trimming cut 6 bases from V and 2 bases from J; bases unmatched to any gene: 7. CDR3 region: CASGSSGRGPQETQYF. In DNA, the CDR3 is TGTGCTAGTGGCTCTAGCGGGAGGGGGCCTCAAGAGACCCAGTACTTC.

A few counts support this clone. The rearrangement uses TRBV27 and TRBJ2-2, with D hard to call. This CDR3 has 14 amino acids. Looked up from germline, CDR1 is MNHEY and CDR2 is SMNVEV (reference sequence). V was trimmed by 3 bases and J by 5 bases, leaving 10 bases between them. The CDR3 spells CASSLLVGTGELFF. CDR3 bases: TGTGCCAGCAGTTTGTTAGTCGGTACCGGGGAGCTGTTTTTT.

The chain is built from TRBV6-2 or TRBV6-3 and TRBJ2-2; 7 positions agree with TRBD2. V trimming: 5 bases; J trimming: 6 bases; junction bases outside the gene matches: 9. The CDR3 spans 15 residues. Germline V gene sequence: CDR1 MNHEY, CDR2 SVGEGT. In DNA, the CDR3 is TGTGCCAGCAGTACCTCTATGGGGGGGGCCGGGGAGCTGTTTTTT. It is translated as CASSTSMGGAGELFF.

Here the CDR3 DNA reads TGTGCCACCAGTGTCTCGGGACTAGGGGGCAATGAGCAGTTCTTC. It translates to CATSVSGLGGNEQFF. V usage is TRBV24-1 and J usage is TRBJ2-1, with 8 positions matching TRBD2. The CDR3 runs 15 residues. Trimming at V came to 5 bases and at J to 6 bases, leaving 8 bases not matched to a gene. CDR1 is KGHDR, CDR2 SFDVKD, per germline.

V gene TRBV27 combines with J gene TRBJ2-2, with 7 nucleotides matching TRBD1. With 10 bases clipped from V and 5 bases from J, the junction kept 19 bases outside the gene matches. The CDR3 spans 17 residues. The V gene's germline CDR1 is MNHEY and CDR2 SMNVEV (reference sequence). The chain's CDR3 is CATTLGGKGGMTGELFF. The CDR3 DNA sequence: TGTGCCACCACCTTGGGCGGTAAAGGGGGCATGACCGGGGAGCTGTTTTTT.

CDR3 nucleotides: TGTGCCAGCAGTTACAATCAGAACACTGAAGCTTTCTTT. Protein: CASSYNQNTEAFF. The chain links TRBV6-6 to TRBJ1-1; D unresolved. The germline gives CDR1 MNHNY, CDR2 SVGAGI (reference sequence). Trimming cost V 2 bases and J 1 base, with 5 bases left between them. There are 13 residues in the CDR3.

The chain has TRBV11-3 and TRBJ2-3, with a tentative D call TRBD2 (6 bases). The V gene's germline CDR1 is SGHNT and CDR2 YENEEA. V was cut by 3 bases and J by 0 bases, with 10 bases left in between. The CDR3 has 15 amino acids. The DNA of the CDR3 is TGTGCCAGCAGCTTCAGCGGGCTGAGCACAGATACGCAGTATTTT. As protein: CASSFSGLSTDTQYF.

Of note for this clone: Additional DNA sequences in this sample encode the identical CDR3. The J gene is TRBJ1-1, the V gene TRBV3-1 (or the pseudogene TRBV3-2); TRBD1 matches at 12 bases. The trim removed 3 bases at V and 8 bases at J, leaving 4 bases unmatched. In germline, CDR1 is LGHDT, CDR2 YNNKEL (reference sequence). This CDR3 contains 14 residues. In nucleotides, the CDR3 is TGTGCCAGCAGCCAGGGGACAGGGGGCACAGAAGCTTTCTTT. It translates to CASSQGTGGTEAFF.

The DNA for the CDR3 is TGCAGTGTTAGGACAGCGTATGGCTACACCTTC. Translation gives CSVRTAYGYTF. The rearrangement links TRBV20-1 to TRBJ1-2, with TRBD1 as a possible D gene (6 bases). CDR1 and CDR2 (germline): DFQATT, SNEGSKA (reference sequence). The CDR3 has 11 residues. V was trimmed by 7 bases and J by 5 bases, leaving 11 bases between them.

The J gene is TRBJ1-1, the V gene TRBV28, with D perhaps TRBD1 (5 bases). V was pared by 4 bases and J by 1 base, with 22 bases between. Germline lookup yields CDR1 MDHEN and CDR2 SYDVKM. The CDR3 has 18 amino acids. The CDR3 nucleotides are TGTGCCAGCAGTTCCCTGGGGCTCTGGGGCGGGAAGAACACTGAAGCTTTCTTT. Protein: CASSSLGLWGGKNTEAFF. Full variable domain (remainder filled in from reference TRBV28 and TRBJ1-1): DVKVTQSSRYLVKRTGEKVFLECVQDMDHENMFWYRQDPGLGLRLIYFSYDVKMKEKGDIPEGYSVSREKKERFSLILESASTNQTSMYLCASSSLGLWGGKNTEAFFGQGTRLTVV.

The chain couples TRBV7-3 to TRBJ2-1, with 10 bases that match TRBD2. The CDR3 is 17 residues long. The germline V gene has CDR1 SGHTA and CDR2 FQGTGA. J gave up 0 bases and V 5 bases, and 7 bases lay outside the gene matches. The CDR3 sequence is CASSPRRTSGSYNEQFF. The CDR3 DNA follows: TGTGCCAGCAGCCCCCGCAGGACTAGCGGCTCCTACAATGAGCAGTTCTTC.

The CDR3 DNA follows: TGTGCCAGCAGTAGCGGGAGGGGCGGGGAGCTGTTTTTT. It encodes CASSSGRGGELFF. The J gene is TRBJ2-2, the V gene TRBV6-2 or TRBV6-3, with TRBD2 matching over 10 bases. J lost 7 bases, V lost 5 bases, and 1 base had no gene match. This CDR3 is built from 13 residues. Germline assignment: CDR1 MNHEY and CDR2 SVGEGT.

The chain recombines TRBV7-8 with TRBJ1-5; 7 bases align to TRBD1. The V gene's germline CDR1 is SGHVS and CDR2 FQNEAQ. V shed 6 bases, J shed 5 bases, and the junction held 13 bases outside the gene matches. The CDR3 has 16 residues. The CDR3 DNA sequence: TGTGCCAGCAGTCGCACACAGGGGAGGAGGGATCAGCCCCAGCATTTT. Its protein is CASSRTQGRRDQPQHF. The complete variable domain, with remaining parts taken from reference TRBV7-8 and TRBJ1-5, reads GAGVSQSPRYKVAKRGQDVALRCDPISGHVSLFWYQQALGQGPEFLTYFQNEAQLDKSGLPSDRFFAERPEGSVSTLKIQRTQQEDSAVYLCASSRTQGRRDQPQHFGDGTRLSIL.

This rearrangement joins TRBV18 to TRBJ1-1; 7 bases agree with TRBD1. From germline, CDR1 is KGHSH and CDR2 LQKENI. The CDR3 totals 15 residues. Unmatched junction bases numbered 10, after V lost 5 bases and J lost 4 bases. The CDR3 sequence is CASSGTAGTVTEAFF. The CDR3 DNA sequence: TGTGCCAGCTCAGGAACCGCCGGGACAGTCACTGAAGCTTTCTTT.